Presented here are 13 T cell receptor beta chains from one specimen sequenced in a study of early T cells in non-severe SARS-CoV-2 infection. TCRdb called the 5' RACE reads again in MiXCR, with one record for every CDR3 protein. Altogether 30,000 to 45,000 distinct CDR3 sequences are present, under 4.5% being singletons, with the ten largest covering 5.9%. The sequenced material came from whole blood. These receptors were collected from an adult who was a healthcare worker with PCR-confirmed SARS-CoV-2 infection or an uninfected control (not recorded which).

This clonotype was recorded at least ten times. The rearrangement links TRBV12-3 or TRBV12-4 to TRBJ1-1; D gene unclear. V lost 6 bases, J lost 7 bases, and 15 bases lay in between. CDR3 length equals 13 residues. CDR3 DNA sequence: TGTGCCAGCAGCCGTCGGCCAACTCATGAAGCTTTCTTT. Its translation: CASSRRPTHEAFF.

This clonotype was observed many times. This chain uses TRBV7-3 with TRBJ2-2, with D possibly matching TRBD1 (6 bases). Germline V gives CDR1 SGHTA, CDR2 FQGTGA. V lost 5 bases, J lost 0 bases, and 13 bases lay in between. The length of the CDR3 is 16 residues. In DNA, the CDR3 is TGTGCCAGCAGCCAAGGGGGACGGTCGAACACCGGGGAGCTGTTTTTT. Protein: CASSQGGRSNTGELFF.

In its sample, this clonotype was seen many times. The chain is built from TRBV24-1 and TRBJ1-1; the match to TRBD1 covers 10 bases. The junction had 9 bases not matched to a gene; V was cut back by 5 bases and J by 7 bases. CDR3 length: 15 amino acids. Germline V lookup: CDR1 KGHDR, CDR2 SFDVKD. CDR3 sequence reads: CATSVTDRGLVEAFF. The CDR3 DNA follows: TGTGCCACCAGTGTCACGGACAGGGGGTTGGTTGAAGCTTTCTTT.

This clonotype was counted only a few times. The chain carries TRBV5-4 and TRBJ2-3; D not certain. Germline V gene lookup returns CDR1 SGHNT and CDR2 YYREEE (reference sequence). CDR3 size: 12 residues. V shed 4 bases and J shed 6 bases, with 9 bases lying between them. CDR3 coding DNA: TGTGCCAGCAGCCCTACTTCCGATACGCAGTATTTT. It encodes CASSPTSDTQYF.

This clonotype occurred many times. The V gene is TRBV10-3, the J gene TRBJ2-2, with D possibly being TRBD2 (5 bases). Looked up from germline, CDR1 is ENHRY and CDR2 is SYGVKD. The CDR3 length is 15 residues. V lost 7 bases and J lost 1, with 13 bases in between. The CDR3 sequence: CAINSGYMNTGELFF. In DNA form, the CDR3 reads TGTGCCATCAACAGCGGATATATGAACACCGGGGAGCTGTTTTTT.

This clonotype showed up many times. CDR3 sequence reads: CASRIAGPRYEQYF. The CDR3, as DNA: TGTGCCAGCAGGATAGCGGGACCCCGATACGAGCAGTACTTC. The V gene is TRBV12-3 or TRBV12-4, the J gene TRBJ2-7; 8 nucleotides align to TRBD2. V lost 6 bases to trimming and J lost 4 bases; unmatched junction nucleotides: 8. The CDR3 is made up of 14 amino acids.

This clonotype has a count of ten or more. The gene calls are TRBV12-3 or TRBV12-4 and TRBJ2-7, with TRBD2 matching 9 bases. The V segment lost 0 bases and the J segment 3 bases; nucleotides outside the gene matches: 6. This CDR3 has 16 amino acids. For the CDR3, the DNA is TGTGCCAGCAGTTTAGCGCTCCTAGCGGGAATCTACGAGCAGTACTTC. This encodes CASSLALLAGIYEQYF.

This clonotype has at least ten counts. The chain carries TRBV9 and TRBJ1-2; D is unclear. V lost 0 bases, J lost 6 bases, and 15 bases lay in between. This CDR3 is built from 15 residues. Germline V CDR1 and CDR2: SGDLS, YYNGEE. CDR3 in amino acids: CASSVGEGRRDGYTF. The CDR3, as DNA: TGTGCCAGCAGCGTAGGTGAGGGTAGGAGGGATGGCTACACCTTC.

In this sample, this clonotype turned up a few times. This sequence joins TRBV6-2 or TRBV6-3 and TRBJ2-2; TRBD1 agrees at 8 bases. The germline V gene has CDR1 MNHEY and CDR2 SVGEGT. CDR3 length equals 14 residues. J gave up 6 bases and V 6 bases, and 6 bases lay outside the gene matches. CDR3 DNA sequence: TGTGCCAGCAGAGGGACAGGTTTAGCCGGGGAGCTGTTTTTT. Protein: CASRGTGLAGELFF.

This clonotype was found many times. The chain is built from TRBV5-4 and TRBJ1-1; D gene uncertain. The germline gives CDR1 SGHNT, CDR2 YYREEE (reference sequence). Trimming removed 0 bases at V and 4 bases at J, with 10 bases between. This CDR3 has 14 residues. This CDR3 is CASSLARSRTEAFF. In DNA, the CDR3 is TGTGCCAGCAGCTTGGCCCGATCCCGCACTGAAGCTTTCTTT.

The sample holds many counts of this clonotype. This chain links TRBV7-3 with TRBJ2-1; 14 bases are shared with TRBD2. This CDR3 is 16 amino acids long. After removal of 5 bases from V and 8 bases from J, the junction contained 8 bases not matched to a gene. Germline values: CDR1 SGHTA, CDR2 FQGTGA. CDR3 residues: CASSGTGTSGRYEQFF. DNA for the CDR3: TGTGCCAGCAGCGGCACCGGGACTAGCGGGAGATATGAGCAGTTCTTC.

At least ten counts were recorded for this clonotype. The rearrangement links TRBV20-1 to TRBJ2-7; TRBD2 is a possible D gene (5 bases). Trimming cost V 2 bases and J 7 bases, with 18 bases left between them. The germline gives CDR1 DFQATT, CDR2 SNEGSKA (reference sequence). The CDR3 has 14 residues. The CDR3 spells CSARLSQRHGEQYF. The CDR3 DNA reads as TGCAGTGCTAGACTTTCGCAGCGGCACGGGGAGCAGTACTTC.

At least ten counts were recorded for this clonotype. The rearrangement uses TRBV7-9 and TRBJ2-7, with TRBD2 as a possible D gene (5 bases). This CDR3 region has 15 residues. V was cut by 5 bases and J by 3 bases, with 17 bases left in between. CDR1 and CDR2 from the germline V gene are SEHNR and FQNEAQ (reference sequence). For the CDR3, the DNA is TGTGCCAGCAGCCCGACGGCGGTAACTAGCTACGAGCAGTACTTC. It is translated as CASSPTAVTSYEQYF.